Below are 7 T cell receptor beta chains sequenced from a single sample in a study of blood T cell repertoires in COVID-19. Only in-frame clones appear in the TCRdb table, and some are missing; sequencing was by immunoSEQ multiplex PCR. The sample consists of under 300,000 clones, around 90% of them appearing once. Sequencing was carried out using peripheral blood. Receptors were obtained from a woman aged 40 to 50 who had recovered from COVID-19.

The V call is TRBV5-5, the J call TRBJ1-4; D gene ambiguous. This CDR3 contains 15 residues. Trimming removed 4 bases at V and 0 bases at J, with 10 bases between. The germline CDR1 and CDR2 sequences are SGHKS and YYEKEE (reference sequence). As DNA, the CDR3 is TGTGCCAGCAGCGGCCACCCTGCAACTAATGAAAAACTGTTTTTT. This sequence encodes CASSGHPATNEKLFF.

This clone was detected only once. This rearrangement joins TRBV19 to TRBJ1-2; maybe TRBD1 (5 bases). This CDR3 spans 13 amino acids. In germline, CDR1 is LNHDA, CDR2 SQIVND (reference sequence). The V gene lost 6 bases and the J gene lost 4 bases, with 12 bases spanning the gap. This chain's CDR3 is CASSNTGVYGYTF. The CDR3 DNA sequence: TGTGCCAGTAGCAATACAGGTGTCTATGGCTACACCTTC.

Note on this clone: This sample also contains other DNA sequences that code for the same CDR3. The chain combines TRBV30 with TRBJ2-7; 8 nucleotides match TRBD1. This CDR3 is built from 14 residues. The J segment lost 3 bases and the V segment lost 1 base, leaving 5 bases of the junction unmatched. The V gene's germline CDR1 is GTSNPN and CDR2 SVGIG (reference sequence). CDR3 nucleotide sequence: TGTGCCTGGAGTGCCGGGACAGGTGACTACGAGCAGTACTTC. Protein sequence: CAWSAGTGDYEQYF.

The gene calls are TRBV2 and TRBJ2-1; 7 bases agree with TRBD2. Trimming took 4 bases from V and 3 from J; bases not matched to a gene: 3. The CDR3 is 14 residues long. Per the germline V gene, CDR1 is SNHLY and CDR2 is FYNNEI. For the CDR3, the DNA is TGTGCCAGCAGTGGGACTAGTATCTACAATGAGCAGTTCTTC. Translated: CASSGTSIYNEQFF.

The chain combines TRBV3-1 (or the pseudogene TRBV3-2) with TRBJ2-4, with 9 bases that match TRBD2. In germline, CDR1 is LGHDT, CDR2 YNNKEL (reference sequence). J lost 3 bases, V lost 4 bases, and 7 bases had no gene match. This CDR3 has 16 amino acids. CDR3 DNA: TGTGCCAGCAGCCTGTGGCTAGCGGGGATCAAAAACATTCAGTACTTC. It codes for CASSLWLAGIKNIQYF.

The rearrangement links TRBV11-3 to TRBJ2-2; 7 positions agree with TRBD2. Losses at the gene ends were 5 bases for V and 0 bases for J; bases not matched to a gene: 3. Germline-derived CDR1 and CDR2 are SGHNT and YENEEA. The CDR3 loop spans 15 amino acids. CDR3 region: CASSPSGTNTGELFF. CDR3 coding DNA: TGTGCCAGCAGCCCGAGCGGGACGAACACCGGGGAGCTGTTTTTT.

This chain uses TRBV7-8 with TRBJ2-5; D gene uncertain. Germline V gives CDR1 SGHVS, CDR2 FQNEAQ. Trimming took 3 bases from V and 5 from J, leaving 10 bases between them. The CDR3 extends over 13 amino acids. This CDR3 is CASSLETDETQYF. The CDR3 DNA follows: TGTGCCAGCAGCTTGGAGACCGATGAGACCCAGTACTTC.